A selection of T cell receptor beta chains follows, all from one sample in a study of tumor T cells in aggressive B-cell lymphoma. Some clones are missing from TCRdb's copy, which holds only in-frame ones; the method was immunoSEQ multiplex PCR. In the table there are 8,900 or so clones, about 85% of which are singletons. The sample taken for sequencing was tumor tissue. All receptors derive from an adult with diffuse large B cell lymphoma. Each CDR3 is given without its conserved first and last residue. Each record gives: J gene, V gene, CDR3 protein.

j_call: TRBJ1-2
v_call: TRBV6-1
cdr3_aa: AGEAGVDYGYT

j_call: TRBJ1-1
v_call: TRBV4-2
cdr3_aa: ASSQATGGTGNTEAF

j_call: TRBJ1-1
v_call: TRBV28
cdr3_aa: ASCTWGPTEAF

j_call: TRBJ1-2
v_call: TRBV5-1
cdr3_aa: ASSMIGTEAYGYT

j_call: TRBJ2-3
v_call: TRBV30
cdr3_aa: AWSVGLAGGRGDTQY

j_call: TRBJ1-2
v_call: TRBV18
cdr3_aa: ASSPPNRGALYGYT

j_call: TRBJ1-2
v_call: TRBV9
cdr3_aa: ASSVGQGGGYT

j_call: TRBJ1-4
v_call: TRBV28
cdr3_aa: ASSLIYRDNEKLF

j_call: TRBJ2-5
v_call: TRBV9
cdr3_aa: ASSGTGGASETQY

j_call: TRBJ2-1
v_call: TRBV30
cdr3_aa: AWSVSNEQF

j_call: TRBJ1-5
v_call: TRBV19
cdr3_aa: ASSIDSIVGQVNQPQH

j_call: TRBJ1-2
v_call: TRBV18
cdr3_aa: ASSPRTESYGYT

j_call: TRBJ2-2
v_call: TRBV11-3
cdr3_aa: ASRPGGDGELF

j_call: TRBJ2-2
v_call: TRBV14
cdr3_aa: ASSAWTTAGITGELF

j_call: TRBJ1-2
v_call: TRBV7-9
cdr3_aa: ASSLALVDYGYT

j_call: TRBJ1-2
v_call: TRBV28
cdr3_aa: ASNLTGGDYGYT

j_call: TRBJ1-2
v_call: TRBV19
cdr3_aa: ASSQVDTPTVYGYT

j_call: TRBJ1-1
v_call: TRBV15
cdr3_aa: ATSPPDSPLRWPD

j_call: TRBJ2-7
v_call: TRBV29-1
cdr3_aa: SVDLDRGVEY

j_call: TRBJ2-7
v_call: TRBV6-6
cdr3_aa: ASSPRESSYEQY

j_call: TRBJ1-1
v_call: TRBV6-5
cdr3_aa: ASSYSRVLPTTEAF

j_call: TRBJ1-2
v_call: TRBV6-1
cdr3_aa: ASSDRSYGYT

j_call: TRBJ1-4
v_call: TRBV9
cdr3_aa: ASSVAGGFSEKLF

j_call: TRBJ2-2
v_call: TRBV27
cdr3_aa: APHGSGTGELF

j_call: TRBJ2-2
v_call: TRBV4-3
cdr3_aa: ASSSRTGGDTGELF

j_call: TRBJ2-7
v_call: TRBV28
cdr3_aa: ASSYRRGRTYEQY

j_call: TRBJ2-7
v_call: TRBV9
cdr3_aa: ASSSRDREYEQY